The 18 T cell receptor beta chains below were found in one sample sequenced in a study of blood T cell repertoires in COVID-19. The protocol was immunoSEQ multiplex PCR, while the TCRdb copy is restricted to in-frame clones and leaves out a portion. The sample carries 15,000 to 20,000 clones, about 88% recorded once. Material for sequencing was peripheral blood. All receptors come from a man aged 35 to 55 with active COVID-19.

The chain has TRBV18 and TRBJ2-1, with 11 bases that match TRBD2. CDR3 length: 15 residues. CDR1 KGHSH and CDR2 LQKENI come from the germline V gene. The J segment lost 6 bases and the V segment lost 3 bases, leaving 4 bases of the junction unmatched. The CDR3, as DNA: TGTGCCAGCTCACCGGGACTAGCGGTGGGCAATGAGCAGTTCTTC. Encoded protein: CASSPGLAVGNEQFF.

This clone has a handful of counts. The J gene is TRBJ1-1, the V gene TRBV5-1, with D uncertain. Germline-derived CDR1 and CDR2 are SGHRS and YFSETQ. CDR3 length: 12 amino acids. Trimming cost V 7 bases and J 3 bases, with 10 bases left between them. The CDR3 region has the DNA TGCGCCAGCGGTCGGGGTGACACTGAAGCTTTCTTT. Protein product: CASGRGDTEAFF.

The chain combines TRBV3-1 (or the pseudogene TRBV3-2) with TRBJ2-7; D unresolved. The V end lost 2 bases, the J end lost 6 bases, and 8 bases lay between the germline ends. Looked up from germline, CDR1 is LGHDT and CDR2 is YNNKEL (reference sequence). CDR3 length: 12 amino acids. CDR3 amino acids: CASSQIRSEQYF. The DNA for the CDR3 is TGTGCCAGCAGCCAAATTCGTAGCGAGCAGTACTTC.

The chain employs TRBV3-1 (or the pseudogene TRBV3-2) and TRBJ2-1; 8 positions match TRBD2. The CDR3 length is 16 residues. The V and J ends lost 2 bases and 4 bases, in that order; junction bases with no gene match: 7. CDR1 and CDR2 (germline): LGHDT, YNNKEL (reference sequence). The CDR3 region has the DNA TGTGCCAGCAGCCAACCGTTTTTAGCGGGGTACAATGAGCAGTTCTTC. Protein: CASSQPFLAGYNEQFF.

CDR3 amino acids: CSVEVWGVGWNTEAFF. For the CDR3, the DNA is TGCAGCGTTGAAGTTTGGGGGGTAGGGTGGAACACTGAAGCTTTCTTT. V gene TRBV29-1 combines with J gene TRBJ1-1; D is perhaps TRBD1 (5 bases). CDR1 is SQVTM and CDR2 is ANQGSEA in the germline V gene. This CDR3 region has 16 residues. V was clipped by 1 base and J by 1 base, with 16 bases between them.

The chain is built from TRBV30 and TRBJ2-7, with a weak D call TRBD2 (5 bases). This CDR3 spans 13 amino acids. Trimming shortened V by 0 bases and J by 1 base, and 7 bases separated the two germline ends. CDR1 GTSNPN and CDR2 SVGIG come from the germline V gene (reference sequence). The CDR3 loop reads CAWSVGGSYEQYF. The CDR3 DNA is TGTGCCTGGAGTGTAGGAGGATCCTACGAGCAGTACTTC.

This sequence joins TRBV7-9 and TRBJ2-3, with TRBD2 matching 8 bases. J was trimmed by 3 bases and V by 1 base; bases with no gene match: 6. CDR3 length equals 16 residues. Germline V CDR1 and CDR2: SEHNR, FQNEAQ (reference sequence). CDR3 in amino acids: CASSLVSREDTDTQYF. The CDR3 DNA reads TGTGCCAGCAGCTTAGTTTCGCGGGAGGATACAGATACGCAGTATTTT.

This chain joins TRBV15 and TRBJ2-2; D unclear. Trimming took off 1 base at V and 5 bases at J, with 5 bases between the two ends. The CDR3 extends over 13 amino acids. In germline, CDR1 is LNHNV, CDR2 YYDKDF (reference sequence). The CDR3 DNA sequence: TGTGCCACCAGCAGAGTCAGTACCGGGGAGCTGTTTTTT. Translating gives CATSRVSTGELFF. Full variable domain (rest looked up from reference TRBV15 and TRBJ2-2): DAMVIQNPRYQVTQFGKPVTLSCSQTLNHNVMYWYQQKSSQAPKLLFHYYDKDFNNEADTPDNFQSRRPNTSFCFLDIRSPGLGDTAMYLCATSRVSTGELFFGEGSRLTVL.

The chain employs TRBV30 and TRBJ2-1; 7 nucleotides agree with TRBD2. V dropped 0 bases and J dropped 0; count of bases not matched to a gene: 8. The CDR3 totals 17 residues. Germline lookup yields CDR1 GTSNPN and CDR2 SVGIG (reference sequence). The CDR3: CAWSVLMAGVSYNEQFF. CDR3 bases: TGTGCCTGGAGTGTACTTATGGCGGGAGTCTCCTACAATGAGCAGTTCTTC.

V and J are TRBV19 and TRBJ1-1, with D uncertain. The CDR3 has 15 amino acids. Per germline, CDR1 LNHDA and CDR2 SQIVND (reference sequence). Trimming shortened V by 7 bases and J by 0 bases, and 15 bases separated the two germline ends. In nucleotides, the CDR3 is TGTGCCAGTACCCCTTCGACATACATGAACACTGAAGCTTTCTTT. This translates into CASTPSTYMNTEAFF.

The rearrangement uses TRBV19 and TRBJ1-2, with D maybe TRBD1 (5 bases). V was cut by 5 bases and J by 6 bases, with 13 bases left in between. Germline lookup yields CDR1 LNHDA and CDR2 SQIVND (reference sequence). The CDR3 is 13 residues long. CDR3 DNA sequence: TGTGCCAGTAGTGAGCGGGGGATAAATGGCTACACCTTC. Translated, it gives CASSERGINGYTF. Supplemented by reference TRBV19 and TRBJ1-2, the full variable domain reads DGGITQSPKYLFRKEGQNVTLSCEQNLNHDAMYWYRQDPGQGLRLIYYSQIVNDFQKGDIAEGYSVSREKKESFPLTVTSAQKNPTAFYLCASSERGINGYTFGSGTRLTVV.

The chain is built from TRBV19 and TRBJ1-3, with 7 nucleotides matching TRBD1. The CDR3 loop spans 16 amino acids. Germline-derived CDR1 and CDR2 are LNHDA and SQIVND (reference sequence). Losses at the gene ends were 4 bases for V and 3 bases for J; bases not matched to a gene: 9. The CDR3 DNA follows: TGTGCCAGTAGTACATCAGCGACAGGGTATGGAAACACCATATATTTT. It yields the protein CASSTSATGYGNTIYF.

This clone was observed a few times. The J gene is TRBJ2-7, the V gene TRBV5-1, with D perhaps TRBD1 (6 bases). With 4 bases removed from V and 7 bases from J, the gap between germline ends came to 18 bases. The CDR3 is 14 amino acids. The V gene's germline CDR1 is SGHRS and CDR2 YFSETQ. This CDR3 reads CASSRDNPLGEQYF. The CDR3 nucleotides are TGCGCCAGCAGCCGGGACAACCCATTAGGAGAGCAGTACTTC.

CDR3 protein: CASSQGEQGLLGGYTF. In DNA, the CDR3 is TGTGCCAGCAGCCAAGGGGAACAGGGCCTACTTGGTGGCTACACCTTC. The chain combines TRBV3-1 (or the pseudogene TRBV3-2) with TRBJ1-2, with D possibly being TRBD1 (6 bases). CDR3 length equals 16 residues. The germline CDR1 and CDR2 sequences are LGHDT and YNNKEL (reference sequence). V lost 1 base, J lost 7 bases, and 19 bases lay in between.

The gene calls are TRBV7-2 and TRBJ2-4; D may be TRBD2 (5 bases). Trimming took off 0 bases at V and 2 bases at J, with 14 bases between the two ends. This CDR3 comprises 17 residues. The germline V gene encodes CDR1 SGHTA and CDR2 FQGNSA. The CDR3 loop is CASSLAGVLRPKNIQYF. CDR3 in DNA: TGTGCCAGCAGCTTAGCCGGGGTACTCCGTCCCAAAAACATTCAGTACTTC.

The chain uses TRBV6-6 and TRBJ1-5, with D possibly TRBD1 on 6 matching bases. Trimming cost V 4 bases and J 10 bases, with 11 bases left between them. Germline loops: CDR1 MNHNY, CDR2 SVGAGI (reference sequence). The CDR3 contains 12 residues. This CDR3 is CASSSRGAPQHF. As DNA, the CDR3 is TGTGCCAGCAGTTCCAGGGGTGCTCCCCAGCATTTT.

The count of this clone is one. This sequence joins TRBV6-4 and TRBJ2-2, with D possibly matching TRBD2 (6 bases). The germline V gene encodes CDR1 MRHNA and CDR2 SNTAGT. CDR3 length: 13 amino acids. Deletions cut 5 bases from V and 6 bases from J, with 10 bases between. The CDR3 region has the DNA TGTGCCAGCAGTCCGGGGGTACCCGGGGAGCTGTTTTTT. Translating it yields CASSPGVPGELFF.

The rearrangement joins TRBV7-9 to TRBJ1-1; D is ambiguous. The CDR3 loop spans 15 amino acids. Germline CDR1 reads SEHNR; CDR2 reads FQNEAQ (reference sequence). V was cut by 6 bases and J by 2 bases, with 16 bases left in between. This chain's CDR3 is CASSSMGRANTEAFF. The CDR3 DNA reads TGTGCCAGCAGTTCAATGGGGAGAGCCAACACTGAAGCTTTCTTT.